Given below is one TCR beta chain in context. The data derive from a study of shared clonotypes between healthy human individuals. TCRdb keeps only in-frame clones here, not all; method: immunoSEQ multiplex PCR. The sample lists millions of clones; more than 85% were seen once. The CDR3 length is 16 residues. Trimming took 9 bases from V and 7 from J; bases not matched to a gene: 15. Looked up from germline, CDR1 is MNHEY and CDR2 is SMNVEV (reference sequence). This chain uses TRBV27 with TRBJ2-3; TRBD2 matches 11 bases. Material: naive CD4+ T cells from PBMCs. The subset here: CD45RA+ positively selected. This receptor was identified in a man younger than 30 in good health. Some clones in this sample may be carry-over from other donors' samples. For the CDR3, the DNA is TGTGCCAGTACGAAGATGCTAGCGGGAGGCCCAAATACGCAGTATTTT. It yields the protein CASTKMLAGGPNTQYF.